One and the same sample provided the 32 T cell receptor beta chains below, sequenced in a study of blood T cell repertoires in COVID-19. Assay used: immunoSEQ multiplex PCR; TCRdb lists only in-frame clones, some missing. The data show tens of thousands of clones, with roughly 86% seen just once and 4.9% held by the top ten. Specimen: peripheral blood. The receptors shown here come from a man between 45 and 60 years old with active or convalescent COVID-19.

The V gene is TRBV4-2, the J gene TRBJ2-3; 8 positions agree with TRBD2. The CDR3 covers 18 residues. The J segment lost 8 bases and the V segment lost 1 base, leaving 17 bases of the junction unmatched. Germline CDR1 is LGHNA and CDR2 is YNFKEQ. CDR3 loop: CASSQADWRGAPGGTQYF. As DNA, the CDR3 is TGTGCCAGCAGCCAAGCCGACTGGCGGGGGGCCCCTGGAGGTACGCAGTATTTT.

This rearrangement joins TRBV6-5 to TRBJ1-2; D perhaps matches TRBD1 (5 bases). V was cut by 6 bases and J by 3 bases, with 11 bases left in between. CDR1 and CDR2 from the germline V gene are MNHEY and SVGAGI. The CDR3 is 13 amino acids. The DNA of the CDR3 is TGTGCCAGCAGGAGGGGAGGGGACTATGGCTACACCTTC. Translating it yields CASRRGGDYGYTF.

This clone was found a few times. CDR3 nucleotides: TGTGCCTGGAGTGCGCTAGCGGGGGGAGGGACCCAGTACTTC. Translation gives CAWSALAGGGTQYF. This sequence joins TRBV30 and TRBJ2-5; 11 nucleotides line up with TRBD2. The CDR3 runs to 14 residues. The trim removed 1 base at V and 7 bases at J, leaving 5 bases unmatched. CDR1 GTSNPN and CDR2 SVGIG come from the germline V gene (reference sequence). Full variable domain (outside the CDR3, taken from reference TRBV30 and TRBJ2-5): SQTIHQWPATLVQPVGSPLSLECTVEGTSNPNLYWYRQAAGRGLQLLFYSVGIGQISSEVPQNLSASRPQDRQFILSSKKLLLSDSGFYLCAWSALAGGGTQYFGPGTRLLVL.

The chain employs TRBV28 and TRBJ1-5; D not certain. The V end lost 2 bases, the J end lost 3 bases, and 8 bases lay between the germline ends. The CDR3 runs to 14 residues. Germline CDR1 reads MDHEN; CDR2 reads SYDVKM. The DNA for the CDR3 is TGTGCCAGCAGTTTAGGACTCCTCAATCAGCCCCAGCATTTT. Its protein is CASSLGLLNQPQHF.

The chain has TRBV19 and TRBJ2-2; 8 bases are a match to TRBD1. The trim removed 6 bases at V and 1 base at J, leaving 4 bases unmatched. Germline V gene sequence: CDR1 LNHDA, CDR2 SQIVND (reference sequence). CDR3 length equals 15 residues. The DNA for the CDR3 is TGTGCCAGTAGACAAGGGACAGGGAACACCGGGGAGCTGTTTTTT. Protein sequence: CASRQGTGNTGELFF.

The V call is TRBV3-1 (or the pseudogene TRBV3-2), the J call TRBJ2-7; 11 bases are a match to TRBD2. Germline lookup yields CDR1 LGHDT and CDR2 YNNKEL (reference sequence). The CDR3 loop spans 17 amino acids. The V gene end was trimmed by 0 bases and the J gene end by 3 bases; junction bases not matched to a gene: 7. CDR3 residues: CASSQETRLAGSYEQYF. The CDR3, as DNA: TGTGCCAGCAGCCAAGAAACCCGACTAGCGGGGAGCTACGAGCAGTACTTC.

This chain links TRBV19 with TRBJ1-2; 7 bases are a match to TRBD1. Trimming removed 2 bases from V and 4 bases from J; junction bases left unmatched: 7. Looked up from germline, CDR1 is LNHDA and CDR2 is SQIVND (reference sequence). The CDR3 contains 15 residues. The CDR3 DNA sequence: TGTGCCAGTAGTATAAGCCGGACAGGTGGCTATGGCTACACCTTC. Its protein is CASSISRTGGYGYTF.

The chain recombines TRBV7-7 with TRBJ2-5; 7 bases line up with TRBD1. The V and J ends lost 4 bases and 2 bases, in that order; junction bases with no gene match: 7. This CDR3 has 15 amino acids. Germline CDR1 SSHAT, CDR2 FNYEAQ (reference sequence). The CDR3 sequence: CASSSQGTAQETQYF. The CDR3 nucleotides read TGTGCCAGCAGCTCCCAAGGGACAGCTCAAGAGACCCAGTACTTC.

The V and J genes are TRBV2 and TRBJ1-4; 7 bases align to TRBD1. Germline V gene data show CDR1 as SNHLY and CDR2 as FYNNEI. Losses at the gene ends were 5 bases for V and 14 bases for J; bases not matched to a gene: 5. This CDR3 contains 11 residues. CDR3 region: CASSRQGILFF. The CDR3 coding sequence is TGTGCCAGCAGTCGACAGGGAATCCTGTTTTTT.

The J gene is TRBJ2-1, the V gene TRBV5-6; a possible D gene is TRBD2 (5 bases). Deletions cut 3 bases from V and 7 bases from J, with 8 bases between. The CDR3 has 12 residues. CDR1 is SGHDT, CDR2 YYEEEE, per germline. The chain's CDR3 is CASSWEQNEQFF. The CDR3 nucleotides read TGTGCCAGCAGCTGGGAGCAAAATGAGCAGTTCTTC.

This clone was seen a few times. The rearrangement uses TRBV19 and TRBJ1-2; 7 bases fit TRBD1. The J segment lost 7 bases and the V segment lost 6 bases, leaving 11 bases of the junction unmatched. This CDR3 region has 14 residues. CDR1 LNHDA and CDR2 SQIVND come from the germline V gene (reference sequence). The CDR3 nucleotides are TGTGCCAGTAGCCATAGGGGGCTCCCTCGTGGCTACACCTTC. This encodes CASSHRGLPRGYTF. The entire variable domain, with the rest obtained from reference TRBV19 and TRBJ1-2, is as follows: DGGITQSPKYLFRKEGQNVTLSCEQNLNHDAMYWYRQDPGQGLRLIYYSQIVNDFQKGDIAEGYSVSREKKESFPLTVTSAQKNPTAFYLCASSHRGLPRGYTFGSGTRLTVV.

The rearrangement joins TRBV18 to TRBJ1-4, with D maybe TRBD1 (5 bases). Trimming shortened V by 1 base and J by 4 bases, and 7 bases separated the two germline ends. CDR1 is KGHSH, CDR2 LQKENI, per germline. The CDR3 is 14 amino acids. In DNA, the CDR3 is TGTGCCAGCTCACCACTACAGGTTAATGAAAAACTGTTTTTT. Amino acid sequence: CASSPLQVNEKLFF. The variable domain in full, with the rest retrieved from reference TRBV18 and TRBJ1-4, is NAGVMQNPRHLVRRRGQEARLRCSPMKGHSHVYWYRQLPEEGLKFMVYLQKENIIDESGMPKERFSAEFPKEGPSILRIQQVVRGDSAAYFCASSPLQVNEKLFFGSGTQLSVL.

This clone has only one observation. The CDR3 DNA reads TGTGCCAGCAGTGAAAGGGCTAGCGGGGTTAGCACCGGGGAGCTGTTTTTT. Its protein is CASSERASGVSTGELFF. This chain joins TRBV6-1 and TRBJ2-2, with 9 bases aligning to TRBD2. Looked up from germline, CDR1 is MNHNS and CDR2 is SASEGT. With 2 bases clipped from V and 4 bases from J, the junction kept 8 bases outside the gene matches. The length of the CDR3 is 17 residues.

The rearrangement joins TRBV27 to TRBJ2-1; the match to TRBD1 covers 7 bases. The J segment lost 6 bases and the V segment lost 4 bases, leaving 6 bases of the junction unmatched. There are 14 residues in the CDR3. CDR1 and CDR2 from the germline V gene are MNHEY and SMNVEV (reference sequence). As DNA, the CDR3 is TGTGCCAGCAGTTCCCTCCGGGACAGCAATGAGCAGTTCTTC. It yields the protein CASSSLRDSNEQFF.

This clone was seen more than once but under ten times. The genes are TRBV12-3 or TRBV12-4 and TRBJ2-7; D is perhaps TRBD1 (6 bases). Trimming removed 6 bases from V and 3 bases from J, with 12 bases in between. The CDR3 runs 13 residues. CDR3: CASSFQGNYEQYF. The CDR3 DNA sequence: TGTGCCAGCAGCTTCCAGGGGAACTACGAGCAGTACTTC.

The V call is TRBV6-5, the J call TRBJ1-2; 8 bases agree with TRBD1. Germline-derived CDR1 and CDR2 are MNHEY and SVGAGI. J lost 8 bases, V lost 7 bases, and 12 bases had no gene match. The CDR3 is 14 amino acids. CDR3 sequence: CASTSPQGGRGYTF. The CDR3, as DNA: TGTGCCAGCACTTCACCACAGGGGGGCAGGGGCTACACCTTC.

CDR3 in DNA: TGCAGTGCTAGTGGCCCTAGCGGGGGCGCCGCGGGTGAGCAGTTCTTC. Its translation: CSASGPSGGAAGEQFF. V usage is TRBV20-1 and J usage is TRBJ2-1; TRBD2 agrees at 10 bases. The ends lost 3 bases at V and 9 bases at J; junction bases unmatched: 14. The CDR3 sequence is 16 residues long. Germline values: CDR1 DFQATT, CDR2 SNEGSKA (reference sequence).

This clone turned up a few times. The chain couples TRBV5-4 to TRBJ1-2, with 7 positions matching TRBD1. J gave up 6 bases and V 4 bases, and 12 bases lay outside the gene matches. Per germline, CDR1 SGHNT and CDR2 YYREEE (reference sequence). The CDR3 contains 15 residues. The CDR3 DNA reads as TGTGCCAGCAGCGATGCTCTGACAGGGTACCATGGCTACACCTTC. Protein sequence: CASSDALTGYHGYTF.

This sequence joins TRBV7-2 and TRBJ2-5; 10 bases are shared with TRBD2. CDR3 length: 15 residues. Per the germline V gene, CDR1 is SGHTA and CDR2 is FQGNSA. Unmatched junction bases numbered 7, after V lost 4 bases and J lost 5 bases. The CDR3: CASSSQRGGPETQYF. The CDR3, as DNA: TGTGCCAGCAGCTCCCAGCGGGGGGGCCCTGAGACCCAGTACTTC.

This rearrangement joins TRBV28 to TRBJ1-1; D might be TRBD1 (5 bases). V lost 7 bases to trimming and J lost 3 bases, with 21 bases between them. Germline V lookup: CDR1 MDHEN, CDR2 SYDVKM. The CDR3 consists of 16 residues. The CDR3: CASNPGDYRGDTEAFF. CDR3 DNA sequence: TGTGCCAGCAACCCCGGGGACTATCGAGGTGACACTGAAGCTTTCTTT.

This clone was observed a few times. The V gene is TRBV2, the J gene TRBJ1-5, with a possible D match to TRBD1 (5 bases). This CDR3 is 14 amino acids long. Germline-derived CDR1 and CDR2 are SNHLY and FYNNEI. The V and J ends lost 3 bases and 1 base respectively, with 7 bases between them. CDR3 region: CASSERQSNQPQHF. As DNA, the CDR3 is TGTGCCAGCAGTGAGAGACAGAGCAATCAGCCCCAGCATTTT.

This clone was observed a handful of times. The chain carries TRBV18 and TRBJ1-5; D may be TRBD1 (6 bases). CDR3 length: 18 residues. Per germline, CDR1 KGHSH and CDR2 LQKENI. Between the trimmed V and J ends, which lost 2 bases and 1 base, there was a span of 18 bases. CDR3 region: CASSPFRTVDESNQPQHF. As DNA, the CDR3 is TGTGCCAGCTCACCATTTAGGACAGTGGACGAGAGCAATCAGCCCCAGCATTTT. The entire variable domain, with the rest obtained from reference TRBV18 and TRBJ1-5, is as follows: NAGVMQNPRHLVRRRGQEARLRCSPMKGHSHVYWYRQLPEEGLKFMVYLQKENIIDESGMPKERFSAEFPKEGPSILRIQQVVRGDSAAYFCASSPFRTVDESNQPQHFGDGTRLSIL.

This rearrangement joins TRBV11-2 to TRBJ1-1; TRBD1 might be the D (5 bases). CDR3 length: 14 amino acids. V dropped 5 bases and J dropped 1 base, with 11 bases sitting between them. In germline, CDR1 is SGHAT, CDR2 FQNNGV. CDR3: CASSPTGQNTEAFF. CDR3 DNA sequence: TGTGCCAGCAGCCCAACCGGACAGAACACTGAAGCTTTCTTT.

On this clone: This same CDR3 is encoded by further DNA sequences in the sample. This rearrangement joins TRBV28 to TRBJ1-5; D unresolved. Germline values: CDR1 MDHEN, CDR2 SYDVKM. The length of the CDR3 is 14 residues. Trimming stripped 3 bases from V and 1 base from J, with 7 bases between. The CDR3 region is CASSLAGSNQPQHF. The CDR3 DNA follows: TGTGCCAGCAGTTTGGCGGGGAGCAATCAGCCCCAGCATTTT.

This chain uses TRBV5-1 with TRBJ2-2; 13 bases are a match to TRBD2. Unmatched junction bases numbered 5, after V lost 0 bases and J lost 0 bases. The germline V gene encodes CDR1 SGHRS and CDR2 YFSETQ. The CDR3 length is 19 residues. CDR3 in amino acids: CASSLARTSGGANTGELFF. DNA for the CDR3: TGCGCCAGCAGCTTGGCCCGGACTAGCGGGGGAGCGAACACCGGGGAGCTGTTTTTT.

The CDR3 DNA follows: TGTGCCAGCAGTATTCCTCGGGACAGGGGCAAGGGTGGGAACACCGGGGAGCTGTTTTTT. Its translation: CASSIPRDRGKGGNTGELFF. The chain joins TRBV2 to TRBJ2-2; TRBD1 matches at 10 bases. Germline values: CDR1 SNHLY, CDR2 FYNNEI. The ends lost 5 bases at V and 1 base at J; junction bases unmatched: 16. The CDR3 is 20 residues long.

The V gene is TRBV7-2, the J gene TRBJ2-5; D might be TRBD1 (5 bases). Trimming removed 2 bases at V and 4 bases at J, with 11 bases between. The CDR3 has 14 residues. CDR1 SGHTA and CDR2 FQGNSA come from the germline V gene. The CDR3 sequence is CASSLQGWAETQYF. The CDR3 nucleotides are TGTGCCAGCAGCTTACAGGGATGGGCAGAGACCCAGTACTTC.

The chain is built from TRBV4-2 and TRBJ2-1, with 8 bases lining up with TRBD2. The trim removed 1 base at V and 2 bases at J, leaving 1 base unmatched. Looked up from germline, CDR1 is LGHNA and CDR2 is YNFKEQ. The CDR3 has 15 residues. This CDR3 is CASSQAGGAYNEQFF. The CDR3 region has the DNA TGTGCCAGCAGCCAAGCCGGGGGGGCCTACAATGAGCAGTTCTTC.

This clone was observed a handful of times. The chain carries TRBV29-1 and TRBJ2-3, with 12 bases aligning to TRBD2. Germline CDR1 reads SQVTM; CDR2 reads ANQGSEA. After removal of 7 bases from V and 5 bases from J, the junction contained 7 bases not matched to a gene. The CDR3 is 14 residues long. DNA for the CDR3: TGCAGCGCAACTAGCGGGGGGCCTGTAGATACGCAGTATTTT. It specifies CSATSGGPVDTQYF.

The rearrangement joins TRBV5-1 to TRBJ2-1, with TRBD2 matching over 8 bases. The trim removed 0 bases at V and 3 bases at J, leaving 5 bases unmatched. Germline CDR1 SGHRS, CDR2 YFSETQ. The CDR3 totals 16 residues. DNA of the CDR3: TGCGCCAGCAGCTTGGAGGCGGGGGGTATCTACAATGAGCAGTTCTTC. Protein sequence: CASSLEAGGIYNEQFF.

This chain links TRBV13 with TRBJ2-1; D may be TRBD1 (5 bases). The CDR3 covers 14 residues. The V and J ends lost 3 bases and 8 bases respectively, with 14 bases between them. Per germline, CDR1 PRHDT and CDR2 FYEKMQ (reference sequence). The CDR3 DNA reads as TGTGCCAGCAGCTTTTCCCCTGGGGCGGATGAGCAGTTCTTC. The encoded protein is CASSFSPGADEQFF.

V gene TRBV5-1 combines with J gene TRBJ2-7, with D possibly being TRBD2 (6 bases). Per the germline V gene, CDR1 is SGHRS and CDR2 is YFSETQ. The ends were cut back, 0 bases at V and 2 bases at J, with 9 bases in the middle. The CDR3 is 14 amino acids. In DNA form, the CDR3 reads TGCGCCAGCAGCTTGGGTTCGGGGGCCTACGAGCAGTACTTC. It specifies CASSLGSGAYEQYF.